This entry lists 15 T cell receptor beta chains sequenced from one sample in a study of blood T cell repertoires in COVID-19. Clones were read by immunoSEQ multiplex PCR, and TCRdb kept only the in-frame ones, dropping some. Found here are approximately 300,000 clones, around 89% of them singletons; the top ten hold around 6.6%. Sequencing was done on a sample of peripheral blood. The receptors shown here come from a man younger than 35 who had recovered from COVID-19.

This clone occurred once. CDR3 loop: CSVTRETDTQYF. Here the CDR3 DNA reads TGCAGCGTTACTCGGGAGACAGATACGCAGTATTTT. V gene TRBV29-1 combines with J gene TRBJ2-3; tentatively, D is TRBD2 (6 bases). The length of the CDR3 is 12 residues. Germline-derived CDR1 and CDR2 are SQVTM and ANQGSEA. V shed 5 bases and J shed 3 bases, with 9 bases lying between them.

The chain links TRBV9 to TRBJ1-3; D remains unclear. V dropped 0 bases and J dropped 0 bases, with 7 bases sitting between them. CDR3 length: 15 amino acids. Germline V gives CDR1 SGDLS, CDR2 YYNGEE. Here the CDR3 reads CASSVDLSSGNTIYF. The DNA of the CDR3 is TGTGCCAGCAGCGTAGACCTAAGCTCTGGAAACACCATATATTTT.

The chain employs TRBV12-3 or TRBV12-4 and TRBJ2-5; D uncertain. The germline V and J ends were trimmed by 6 bases and 3 bases, with 5 bases remaining between them. The CDR3 is 11 amino acids. The CDR3 sequence: CASSREETQYF. The CDR3 bases are TGTGCCAGCAGCCGAGAAGAGACCCAGTACTTC.

The chain carries TRBV6-6 and TRBJ2-7, with D tentatively TRBD2 (6 bases). Looked up from germline, CDR1 is MNHNY and CDR2 is SVGAGI (reference sequence). Trimming took 7 bases from V and 4 from J, leaving 20 bases between them. The CDR3 loop spans 15 amino acids. The CDR3 DNA reads TGTGCCAGCATACTTACTTGGGGAGGAGGGTACGAGCAGTACTTC. It yields the protein CASILTWGGGYEQYF.

The rearrangement links TRBV11-1 to TRBJ2-1; TRBD2 matches 10 bases. Per the germline V gene, CDR1 is SGHAT and CDR2 is FQDESV (reference sequence). J lost 8 bases, V lost 3 bases, and 4 bases had no gene match. CDR3 length: 14 amino acids. CDR3 coding DNA: TGTGCCAGCAGCTTGAGTCTAGCGGGAGATGAGCAGTTCTTC. Protein product: CASSLSLAGDEQFF.

The chain is built from TRBV7-9 and TRBJ2-7; tentatively, D is TRBD2 (5 bases). Germline CDR1 SEHNR, CDR2 FQNEAQ (reference sequence). The CDR3 has 14 amino acids. Trimming stripped 1 base from V and 3 bases from J, with 10 bases between. The DNA of the CDR3 is TGTGCCAGCAGCTTAGGGACGGGGATCTACGAGCAGTACTTC. The encoded protein is CASSLGTGIYEQYF.

This sequence joins TRBV2 and TRBJ2-7, with 9 bases lining up with TRBD1. V lost 6 bases to trimming and J lost 3 bases; unmatched junction nucleotides: 3. This CDR3 has 13 residues. From germline, CDR1 is SNHLY and CDR2 FYNNEI. The DNA of the CDR3 is TGTGCCAGCAGGCGGACAGGGGTCTACGAGCAGTACTTC. As protein: CASRRTGVYEQYF.

This clone was detected only once. V gene TRBV7-2 combines with J gene TRBJ1-5; 7 bases match TRBD1. V lost 5 bases, J lost 5 bases, and 9 bases stayed unmatched. This CDR3 comprises 15 residues. Germline values: CDR1 SGHTA, CDR2 FQGNSA. CDR3 loop: CASSPGGDSYQPQHF. The CDR3 DNA follows: TGTGCCAGCAGCCCTGGTGGGGACAGTTATCAGCCCCAGCATTTT.

This chain links TRBV10-3 with TRBJ2-5, with D possibly being TRBD1 (5 bases). Germline CDR1 is ENHRY and CDR2 is SYGVKD. This CDR3 comprises 13 residues. V was clipped by 3 bases and J by 3 bases, with 8 bases between them. CDR3 protein: CAISDQGKETQYF. The CDR3 DNA follows: TGTGCCATCAGTGACCAGGGTAAAGAGACCCAGTACTTC.

The chain's CDR3 is CASSLALAHYEQYF. In DNA form, the CDR3 reads TGTGCCAGCAGCTTAGCGCTAGCACACTACGAGCAGTACTTC. The chain recombines TRBV7-8 with TRBJ2-7, with D perhaps TRBD2 (5 bases). Trimming cost V 0 bases and J 3 bases, with 9 bases left between them. The CDR3 covers 14 residues. CDR1 and CDR2 (germline): SGHVS, FQNEAQ.

V is TRBV6-1 and J is TRBJ2-5; D call uncertain. Between the trimmed V and J ends, which lost 3 bases and 4 bases, there was a span of 9 bases. CDR3 length: 13 residues. CDR1 is MNHNS and CDR2 is SASEGT in the germline V gene. CDR3 nucleotide sequence: TGTGCCAGCAGTGATTCCCTAGGAGAGACCCAGTACTTC. It yields the protein CASSDSLGETQYF.

This clone occurred once. The chain is built from TRBV7-3 and TRBJ2-1; a possible D gene is TRBD1 (5 bases). Per the germline V gene, CDR1 is SGHTA and CDR2 is FQGTGA. The CDR3 runs to 16 residues. V was trimmed by 8 bases and J by 8 bases, leaving 25 bases between them. DNA for the CDR3: TGTGCCAGCTCGGTAAGGGGCGGTTTGGCCTGGGATGAGCAGTTCTTC. Its translation: CASSVRGGLAWDEQFF.

About this clone: Other DNA sequences within the sample encode an identical CDR3. This chain uses TRBV18 with TRBJ2-2; TRBD1 is a possible D gene (5 bases). V gave up 0 bases and J gave up 1 base, with 6 bases separating them. The V gene's germline CDR1 is KGHSH and CDR2 LQKENI. CDR3 length: 15 residues. The CDR3 region has the DNA TGTGCCAGCTCACCACCTACAGGGAACACCGGGGAGCTGTTTTTT. This sequence encodes CASSPPTGNTGELFF. Combining the CDR3 with reference TRBV18 and TRBJ2-2 gives the whole variable domain NAGVMQNPRHLVRRRGQEARLRCSPMKGHSHVYWYRQLPEEGLKFMVYLQKENIIDESGMPKERFSAEFPKEGPSILRIQQVVRGDSAAYFCASSPPTGNTGELFFGEGSRLTVL.

This chain joins TRBV6-1 and TRBJ1-4; D possibly corresponds to TRBD1 (6 bases). The V gene's germline CDR1 is MNHNS and CDR2 SASEGT. This CDR3 region has 16 residues. Trimming removed 2 bases at V and 14 bases at J, with 24 bases between. The CDR3 DNA sequence: TGTGCCAGCAGTGAACTGGGAGGGCCAGGGGTTAATTCCCTGTTTTTT. The encoded protein is CASSELGGPGVNSLFF.

This clone was counted once. The DNA of the CDR3 is TGCGCCAGCAGCCAAGACCGGGACAGGGTTTTACCAGATACGCAGTATTTT. This translates into CASSQDRDRVLPDTQYF. The chain employs TRBV4-1 and TRBJ2-3; 9 bases match TRBD1. The ends lost 0 bases at V and 4 bases at J; junction bases unmatched: 8. CDR1 is MGHRA, CDR2 YSYEKL, per germline. CDR3 length equals 17 residues.